The text below deals with one T cell receptor (beta chain). The antigen is undetermined. The germline gives CDR1 SQVTM, CDR2 ANQGSEA. The CDR3 has 14 amino acids. TCRdb's copy holds only in-frame clones and misses some; the assay was immunoSEQ multiplex PCR. The profile shows approximately 44,000 clones, 80% of them singletons. This sample is part of a study of OX40 agonist ivuxolimab in advanced cancers. General study findings and limits: Nonresponders included some who also had low normalized T-cell clonal expansion.

It was autoimmune disease history or systemic immunosuppression that excluded patients. Baseline, cycle 4 day 1, and cycle 7 day 1 were the blood sampling points. The chain employs TRBV29-1 and TRBJ2-5; 8 nucleotides align to TRBD2. Near its end, the DNA agrees better with TRBJ2-7, so the J call may be wrong. This sequence originates from an adult with an advanced solid tumor such as melanoma, head and neck, liver or kidney cancer. Sequenced here: CD4+ or CD8+ T cells sorted from blood, sampled in a trial of the OX40 agonist ivuxolimab. CDR3: CSVGGSGNRYEQYF. CDR3 DNA sequence: TGCAGCGTTGGTGGTAGCGGGAATCGGTACGAGCAGTACTTC.